This T cell receptor (beta chain) derives from a study of blood T cell repertoires in COVID-19. Whole-study context: The samples span acute and convalescent COVID-19 from the United States, Italy and Spain. Sources were T cells, B-cell-depleted T cells, or PBMCs; the material itself was cDNA or gDNA.

As originally analysed: The assay estimated nucleated cells by amplifying reference gene primers. TCRdb's table, derived via immunoSEQ multiplex PCR, lists solely in-frame clones and lacks some. The D gene and trimming were derived from the DNA, and the V and J assignments and clone size from that table. The table shows roughly 34,000 clones, with around 89% occurring only once. Trimming pared 6 bases from V and 6 bases from J, leaving 14 bases between. This CDR3 region has 14 residues. CDR1 and CDR2 from the germline V gene are LNHDA and SQIVND (reference sequence). This sequence originates from a man aged 55 to 70 with active COVID-19. The chain has TRBV19 and TRBJ2-2; a weak D match, TRBD2 (5 bases). The sequenced sample was peripheral blood. CDR3 bases: TGTGCCAGTAGGGATAGAGGGTTCTCCGGGGAGCTGTTTTTT. This translates into CASRDRGFSGELFF.